Included here is one T cell receptor beta chain sequence, with context. This clonotype has a single count. Which antigen it targets is not known. Base qualities were left out, and no much larger clone turns up one base away. A single read is weak support. The sample belongs to a study (dated by TCRdb to about 2016). Clipping removes 5 bases from V and 8 bases from J, with 13 as the unmatched junction base count. The CDR3 contains 16 residues, cysteine and phenylalanine counted. Only the CDR3 DNA is retained, 48 bases long and in frame from the first base. The library relied on RT-PCR. The sample was run on an Illumina MiSeq. The public reads were reanalyzed by TCRdb: fastp trimming at Q25, MiXCR alignment, in-frame beta chains only. Identical CDR3 proteins give one entry, which carries the most common genes and DNA. Across this sample there are hundreds of thousands of distinct CDR3 sequences, with 13% to 15% seen only once. The biggest ten clones account for 3.6% of the sample.

Sequenced sample: memory CD4+ T cells from blood. The sequence derives from a female donor in good health, serving as a healthy control. The sequence joins TRBV12-3 or TRBV12-4 to TRBJ2-1; 9 middle bases align to TRBD2. In nucleotides, the sequence is TGTGCCAGCAGTCTGTTTAGCGGGAGTAGTAGCGATGAGCAGTTCTTC. This sequence encodes CASSLFSGSSSDEQFF.